These 23 T cell receptor beta chains were sequenced from one sample in a study of cytomegalovirus exposure and HLA in healthy donors. PCR used 60 Vbeta primers and 13 Jbeta primers. Libraries were prepared by immunoSEQ multiplex PCR; TCRdb keeps only in-frame clonotypes and omits some of them. The table gives 150,000 to 200,000 clones; the top ten clones make up 1.3% of it. The sequenced sample consisted of PBMCs. These receptors were taken from a woman aged 55-75 years in good health and CMV-seronegative.

The chain carries TRBV28 and TRBJ2-7; 8 positions match TRBD2. The CDR3 totals 11 residues. Germline CDR1 MDHEN, CDR2 SYDVKM. The junction had 4 bases not matched to a gene; V was cut back by 11 bases and J by 4 bases. The CDR3 reads CAGGRLYEQYF. CDR3 DNA: TGTGCCGGCGGGAGGCTGTACGAGCAGTACTTC.

The chain is built from TRBV19 and TRBJ2-6; D is unclear. Germline V lookup: CDR1 LNHDA, CDR2 SQIVND (reference sequence). Trimming cost V 7 bases and J 1 base, with 11 bases left between them. The CDR3 length is 15 residues. The CDR3 DNA reads TGTGCCAGTATCGACCGCGGATCTGGGGCCAACGTCCTGACTTTC. Encoded protein: CASIDRGSGANVLTF.

The V call is TRBV2, the J call TRBJ1-1; TRBD1 agrees at 7 bases. The CDR3 has 12 amino acids. CDR1 SNHLY and CDR2 FYNNEI come from the germline V gene. With 4 bases clipped from V and 7 bases from J, the junction kept 3 bases outside the gene matches. CDR3 amino acids: CASSGDRVEAFF. CDR3 nucleotide sequence: TGTGCCAGCAGTGGTGACAGGGTTGAAGCTTTCTTT.

As for this clone: No conserved phenylalanine or tryptophan is present at the end of the CDR3, so a read error is the likely explanation. The V call is TRBV10-3, the J call TRBJ1-1; D remains unclear. Deletions cut 1 base from V and 0 bases from J, with 9 bases between. CDR1 is ENHRY, CDR2 SYGVKD, per germline. The length of the CDR3 is 15 residues. The CDR3 region has the DNA TGTGCCATCAGTGAGTTTCCACAGATGAACACTGAAGCTTTCCTT. Its translation is CAISEFPQMNTEAFL.

The J gene is TRBJ1-4, the V gene TRBV25-1; D perhaps matches TRBD1 (6 bases). This CDR3 contains 14 residues. Germline CDR1 and CDR2: MGHDK and SYGVNS. The germline V and J ends were trimmed by 8 bases and 0 bases, with 10 bases remaining between them. CDR3 nucleotides: TGTGCCAGCGGGGGACAAGCAACTAATGAAAAACTGTTTTTT. Its translation: CASGGQATNEKLFF.

The CDR3 nucleotides are TGTGCCAGCAGCTTGGGGAGGGCCACCCCTACACCCCTCCACTTT. Its translation: CASSLGRATPTPLHF. This chain links TRBV5-4 with TRBJ1-6, with D unresolved. The CDR3 is 15 residues long. From germline, CDR1 is SGHNT and CDR2 YYREEE (reference sequence). V was pared by 0 bases and J by 11 bases, with 15 bases between.

As regards this clone: Other DNA variants within this sample encode the same CDR3. This chain connects TRBV18 to TRBJ2-7, with TRBD1 identical over 8 bases. V was clipped by 2 bases and J by 2 bases; unmatched bases: 2. CDR1 is KGHSH and CDR2 is LQKENI in the germline V gene. This CDR3 spans 14 amino acids. The CDR3 coding sequence is TGTGCCAGCTCACCAGGACAGGGCGCCTACGAGCAGTACTTC. Translating gives CASSPGQGAYEQYF.

The rearrangement links TRBV7-2 to TRBJ2-3; tentative D call: TRBD2 (5 bases). The CDR3 spans 17 residues. Germline loops: CDR1 SGHTA, CDR2 FQGNSA. Trimming stripped 1 base from V and 0 bases from J, with 14 bases between. Here the CDR3 reads CASSLGRGSTSTDTQYF. CDR3 nucleotides: TGTGCCAGCAGCTTAGGCCGGGGATCAACTAGCACAGATACGCAGTATTTT.

The V and J genes are TRBV6-5 and TRBJ1-2, with D tentatively TRBD1 (5 bases). V lost 6 bases, J lost 4 bases, and 9 bases lay in between. Germline V gene sequence: CDR1 MNHEY, CDR2 SVGAGI. The length of the CDR3 is 12 residues. CDR3 DNA sequence: TGTGCCAGCAGGGACACCGTCTATGGCTACACCTTC. It yields the protein CASRDTVYGYTF.

The V and J genes are TRBV15 and TRBJ1-2; the match to TRBD1 covers 9 bases. V gave up 0 bases and J gave up 5 bases; unmatched junction bases: 7. Per the germline V gene, CDR1 is LNHNV and CDR2 is YYDKDF (reference sequence). The CDR3 totals 16 residues. The DNA of the CDR3 is TGTGCCACCAGCAGAGATCTCGGGACAGGGAGTTATGGCTACACCTTC. This codes for CATSRDLGTGSYGYTF.

The rearrangement uses TRBV11-3 and TRBJ2-1; 9 bases are a match to TRBD1. After removal of 5 bases from V and 2 bases from J, the junction contained 4 bases not matched to a gene. CDR1 is SGHNT, CDR2 YENEEA, per germline. This CDR3 has 15 amino acids. The CDR3 reads CASSTGGTPYNEQFF. The CDR3 nucleotides read TGTGCCAGCAGCACAGGGGGCACCCCCTACAATGAGCAGTTCTTC.

The CDR3 nucleotides read TGCGCCAGCAGCCAAGATGACAGGGCGGGAAGAAACACCATATATTTT. Its translation: CASSQDDRAGRNTIYF. The chain recombines TRBV4-1 with TRBJ1-3; 7 positions match TRBD1. V lost 0 bases and J lost 5; bases outside the gene matches: 7. The V gene's germline CDR1 is MGHRA and CDR2 YSYEKL. The CDR3 length is 16 residues.

The CDR3 nucleotides are TGTGCCAGCAGGGATCAGGGGGCGCGTGGCTACACCTTC. The encoded protein is CASRDQGARGYTF. The chain uses TRBV2 and TRBJ1-2; 8 bases match TRBD1. This CDR3 is built from 13 residues. Germline loops: CDR1 SNHLY, CDR2 FYNNEI. Trimming cost V 6 bases and J 7 bases; bases outside gene matches: 7.

CDR3 loop: CSVRGFTDTQYF. CDR3 DNA sequence: TGCAGCGTTAGGGGATTCACAGATACGCAGTATTTT. The rearrangement links TRBV29-1 to TRBJ2-3; D might be TRBD1 (5 bases). Between the trimmed V and J ends, which lost 5 bases and 2 bases, there was a span of 8 bases. Germline V gives CDR1 SQVTM, CDR2 ANQGSEA. The length of the CDR3 is 12 residues.

V usage is TRBV6-5 and J usage is TRBJ1-3; D is unclear. Germline CDR1 is MNHEY and CDR2 is SVGAGI. The CDR3 sequence is 13 residues long. Deletions cut 8 bases from V and 9 bases from J, with 17 bases between. The CDR3 loop reads CASSPNTKSTIYF. CDR3 DNA: TGTGCCAGCTCCCCGAACACGAAAAGCACCATATATTTT.

The chain has TRBV18 and TRBJ1-1, with a possible D match to TRBD1 (5 bases). CDR3 size: 15 residues. The V gene lost 5 bases and the J gene lost 3 bases, with 16 bases spanning the gap. From germline, CDR1 is KGHSH and CDR2 LQKENI. The CDR3 is CASSWAAGWDTEAFF. As DNA, the CDR3 is TGTGCCAGCTCATGGGCAGCAGGGTGGGACACTGAAGCTTTCTTT.

The rearrangement joins TRBV18 to TRBJ1-5; tentative D call: TRBD1 (6 bases). V was cut by 2 bases and J by 6 bases, with 14 bases left in between. Germline CDR1 is KGHSH and CDR2 is LQKENI. The CDR3 runs to 15 residues. The CDR3 sequence: CASSPETGGSQPQHF. CDR3 DNA: TGTGCCAGCTCACCAGAGACAGGCGGTAGTCAGCCCCAGCATTTT.

This chain uses TRBV7-8 with TRBJ1-1; weak D call: TRBD1 (5 bases). CDR1 and CDR2 (germline): SGHVS, FQNEAQ. The CDR3 contains 16 residues. V dropped 8 bases and J dropped 0 bases, with 19 bases sitting between them. The CDR3 nucleotides read TGTGCCAGCGCACCCTCAGTGGGGGGGATGAACACTGAAGCTTTCTTT. This gives the protein CASAPSVGGMNTEAFF.

The rearrangement joins TRBV9 to TRBJ2-1; 9 bases fit TRBD1. CDR3 length equals 16 residues. J lost 2 bases, V lost 2 bases, and 5 bases had no gene match. In germline, CDR1 is SGDLS, CDR2 YYNGEE. The CDR3 is CASSVRTGAAYNEQFF. In DNA, the CDR3 is TGTGCCAGCAGCGTGAGGACAGGGGCGGCCTACAATGAGCAGTTCTTC. The whole variable domain, filled in from reference TRBV9 and TRBJ2-1, reads DSGVTQTPKHLITATGQRVTLRCSPRSGDLSVYWYQQSLDQGLQFLIQYYNGEERAKGNILERFSAQQFPDLHSELNLSSLELGDSALYFCASSVRTGAAYNEQFFGPGTRLTVL.

J is TRBJ2-3 and V is TRBV10-1, with 10 bases identical to TRBD1. There are 15 residues in the CDR3. Trimming removed 9 bases from V and 6 bases from J; junction bases left unmatched: 12. Looked up from germline, CDR1 is WNHNN and CDR2 is SYGVQD (reference sequence). CDR3: CASTSGGQGMDTQYF. The CDR3, as DNA: TGCGCCAGTACATCCGGGGGACAGGGGATGGATACGCAGTATTTT.

V gene TRBV15 combines with J gene TRBJ1-1, with D possibly being TRBD1 (5 bases). CDR3 length equals 15 residues. V was cut by 0 bases and J by 7 bases, with 15 bases left in between. The germline CDR1 and CDR2 sequences are LNHNV and YYDKDF (reference sequence). The CDR3 protein is CATSRDFTGTVEAFF. The CDR3 region has the DNA TGTGCCACCAGCAGAGATTTCACAGGAACAGTTGAAGCTTTCTTT.

This CDR3 is CASSEIVSGNQYF. DNA of the CDR3: TGTGCCAGCAGTGAAATAGTTTCGGGGAACCAGTATTTT. V usage is TRBV2 and J usage is TRBJ2-3; D might be TRBD2 (5 bases). V lost 2 bases to trimming and J lost 12 bases, with 15 bases between them. The CDR3 consists of 13 residues. CDR1 is SNHLY, CDR2 FYNNEI, per germline.

The genes are TRBV4-2 and TRBJ2-3, with 15 bases lining up with TRBD2. Germline trimming cut 2 bases from V and 1 base from J; bases unmatched to any gene: 4. The CDR3 length is 18 residues. Germline values: CDR1 LGHNA, CDR2 YNFKEQ. CDR3 residues: CASSQWTSGGDGTDTQYF. CDR3 nucleotide sequence: TGTGCCAGCAGCCAATGGACTAGCGGGGGGGATGGCACAGATACGCAGTATTTT.